This TCR beta chain came from a study of cytomegalovirus exposure and HLA in healthy donors. Study details: The 95 million to 120 million unique TCR beta sequences, from 150 million to 200 million T cells, were found by an earlier analysis. Study observations and caveats: The majority of CMV-associated TCR beta chains were reported as apparently HLA-restricted in a later analysis. A missense variant in DCLRE1C was later tied to TCR beta V- and J-gene trimming.

Comments on this clone: What it binds is unknown.

With 60 Vbeta and 13 Jbeta primers, the PCR was carried out. TCRdb keeps only in-frame clones here, not all; method: immunoSEQ multiplex PCR. The sample has tens of thousands of clones, 76% seen once. Healthy donors of bone marrow made up the group. This CDR3 has 14 residues. Looked up from germline, CDR1 is SGHTA and CDR2 is FQGNSA. The V end was cut by 3 bases, the J end by 6 bases, with 13 bases between. The sequenced material came from PBMCs. V gene TRBV7-2 combines with J gene TRBJ2-3; possibly TRBD2 for D (5 bases). The source is a man younger than 35 in good health and CMV-seronegative. CDR3 residues: CASSFSGMMDTQYF. The DNA for the CDR3 is TGTGCCAGCAGCTTTTCGGGGATGATGGATACGCAGTATTTT.